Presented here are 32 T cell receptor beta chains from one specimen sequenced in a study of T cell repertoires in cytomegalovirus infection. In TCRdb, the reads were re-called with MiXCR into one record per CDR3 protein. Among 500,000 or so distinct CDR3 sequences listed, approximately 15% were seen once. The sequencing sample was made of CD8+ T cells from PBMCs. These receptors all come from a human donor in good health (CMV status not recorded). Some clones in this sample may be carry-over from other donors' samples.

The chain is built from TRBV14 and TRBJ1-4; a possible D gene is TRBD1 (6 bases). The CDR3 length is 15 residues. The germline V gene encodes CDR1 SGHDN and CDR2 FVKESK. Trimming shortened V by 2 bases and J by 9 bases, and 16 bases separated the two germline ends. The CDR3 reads CASSQKRGKEKKLFF. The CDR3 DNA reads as TGTGCCAGCAGCCAAAAAAGGGGGAAAGAGAAAAAACTGTTTTTT.

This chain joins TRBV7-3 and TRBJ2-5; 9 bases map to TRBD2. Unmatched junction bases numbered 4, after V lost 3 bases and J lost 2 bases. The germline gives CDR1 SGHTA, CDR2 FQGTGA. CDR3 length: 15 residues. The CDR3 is CASSLGGGDQETQYF. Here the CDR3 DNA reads TGTGCCAGCAGCTTGGGCGGGGGGGATCAAGAGACCCAGTACTTC.

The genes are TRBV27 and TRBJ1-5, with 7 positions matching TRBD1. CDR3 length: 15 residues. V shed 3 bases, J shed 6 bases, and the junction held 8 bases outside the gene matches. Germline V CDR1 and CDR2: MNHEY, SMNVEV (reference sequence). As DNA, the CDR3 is TGTGCCAGCAGTTTGAGGGGGCGGGTTAGTCAGCCCCAGCATTTT. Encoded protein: CASSLRGRVSQPQHF.

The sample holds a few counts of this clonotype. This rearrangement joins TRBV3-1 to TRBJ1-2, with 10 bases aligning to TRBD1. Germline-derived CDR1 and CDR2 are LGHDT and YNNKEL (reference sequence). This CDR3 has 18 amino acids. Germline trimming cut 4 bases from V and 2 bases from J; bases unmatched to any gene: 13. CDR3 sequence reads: CASSPDGTGEIRNYGYTF. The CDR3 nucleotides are TGTGCCAGCAGCCCAGACGGGACAGGGGAAATTCGGAACTATGGCTACACCTTC.

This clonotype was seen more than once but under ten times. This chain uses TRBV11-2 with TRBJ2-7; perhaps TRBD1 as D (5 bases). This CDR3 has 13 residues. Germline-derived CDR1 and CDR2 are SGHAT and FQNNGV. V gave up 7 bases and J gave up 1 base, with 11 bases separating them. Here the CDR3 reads CASTSGHSYEQYF. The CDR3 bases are TGTGCCAGCACCTCCGGACATTCCTACGAGCAGTACTTC.

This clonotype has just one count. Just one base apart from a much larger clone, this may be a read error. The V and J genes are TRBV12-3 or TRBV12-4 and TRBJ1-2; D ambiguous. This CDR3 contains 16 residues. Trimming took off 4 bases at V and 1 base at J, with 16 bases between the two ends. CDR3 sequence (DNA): TGTGCCAGCAGTTCCCAGGTTGGAGAGTTTAACTATGGCTACACCTTC. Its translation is CASSSQVGEFNYGYTF.

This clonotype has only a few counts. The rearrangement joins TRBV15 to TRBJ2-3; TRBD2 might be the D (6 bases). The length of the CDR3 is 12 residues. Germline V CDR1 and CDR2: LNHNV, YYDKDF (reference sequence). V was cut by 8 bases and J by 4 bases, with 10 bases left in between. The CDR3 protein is CATRGGPDTQYF. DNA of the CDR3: TGTGCCACCCGCGGAGGGCCAGATACGCAGTATTTT.

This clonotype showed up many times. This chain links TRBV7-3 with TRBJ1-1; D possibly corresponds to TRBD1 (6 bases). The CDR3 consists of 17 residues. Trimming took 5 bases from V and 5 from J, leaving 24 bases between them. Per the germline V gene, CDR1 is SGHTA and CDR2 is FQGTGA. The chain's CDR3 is CASSQGTTGPSGTEAFF. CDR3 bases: TGTGCCAGCAGCCAAGGGACCACAGGGCCCTCGGGTACTGAAGCTTTCTTT.

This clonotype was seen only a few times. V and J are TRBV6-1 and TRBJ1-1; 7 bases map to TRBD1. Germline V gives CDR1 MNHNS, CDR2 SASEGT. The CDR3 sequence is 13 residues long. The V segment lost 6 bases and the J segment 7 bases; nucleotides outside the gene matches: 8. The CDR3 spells CASSLGTEDEAFF. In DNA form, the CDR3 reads TGTGCCAGCAGCCTCGGGACAGAAGATGAAGCTTTCTTT.

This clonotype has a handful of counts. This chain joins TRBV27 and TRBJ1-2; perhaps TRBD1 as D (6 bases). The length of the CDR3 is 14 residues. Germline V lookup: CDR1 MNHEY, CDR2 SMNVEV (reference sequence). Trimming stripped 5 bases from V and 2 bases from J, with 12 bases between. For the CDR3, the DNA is TGTGCCAGCAGTCGGGCGGGACAAAACTATGGCTACACCTTC. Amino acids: CASSRAGQNYGYTF.

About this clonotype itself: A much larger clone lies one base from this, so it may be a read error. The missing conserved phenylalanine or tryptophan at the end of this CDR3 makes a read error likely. The CDR3 protein is CASGSILKGGHEQFL. CDR3 DNA sequence: TGTGCTAGTGGTTCCATTTTAAAAGGGGGCCATGAGCAGTTCTTA. The rearrangement links TRBV12-5 to TRBJ2-1, with 7 bases aligning to TRBD1. J was trimmed by 8 bases and V by 4 bases; bases with no gene match: 11. There are 15 residues in the CDR3. Germline V lookup: CDR1 LGHNT, CDR2 FRNRAP.

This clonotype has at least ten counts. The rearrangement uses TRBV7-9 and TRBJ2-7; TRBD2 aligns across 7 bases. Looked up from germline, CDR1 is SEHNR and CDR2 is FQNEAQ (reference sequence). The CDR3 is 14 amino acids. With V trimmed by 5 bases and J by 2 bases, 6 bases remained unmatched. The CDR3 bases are TGTGCCAGCAGCGAGACTAGCACAACCTACGAGCAGTACTTC. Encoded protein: CASSETSTTYEQYF.

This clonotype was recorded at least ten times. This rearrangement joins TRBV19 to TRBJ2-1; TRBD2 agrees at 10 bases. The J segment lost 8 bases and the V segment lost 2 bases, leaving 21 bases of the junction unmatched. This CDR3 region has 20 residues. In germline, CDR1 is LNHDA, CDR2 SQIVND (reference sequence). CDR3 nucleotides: TGTGCCAGTAGTATACTTCCCCTGACTAGCGGGCCCGGAATGGGGGATGAGCAGTTCTTC. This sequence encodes CASSILPLTSGPGMGDEQFF.

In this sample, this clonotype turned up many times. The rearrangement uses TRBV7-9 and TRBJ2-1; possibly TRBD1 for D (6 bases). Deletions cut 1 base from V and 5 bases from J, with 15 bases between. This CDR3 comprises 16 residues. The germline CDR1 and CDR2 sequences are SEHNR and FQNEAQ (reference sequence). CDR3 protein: CASSLVGQGKDNEQFF. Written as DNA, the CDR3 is TGTGCCAGCAGCTTAGTGGGTCAGGGGAAGGACAATGAGCAGTTCTTC. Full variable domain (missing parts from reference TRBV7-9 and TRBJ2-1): DTGVSQNPRHKITKRGQNVTFRCDPISEHNRLYWYRQTLGQGPEFLTYFQNEAQLEKSRLLSDRFSAERPKGSFSTLEIQRTEQGDSAMYLCASSLVGQGKDNEQFFGPGTRLTVL.

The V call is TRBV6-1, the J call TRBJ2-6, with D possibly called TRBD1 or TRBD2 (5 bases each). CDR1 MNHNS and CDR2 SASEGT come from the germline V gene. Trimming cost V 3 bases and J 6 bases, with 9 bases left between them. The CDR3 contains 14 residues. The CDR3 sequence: CASSEGVSANVLTF. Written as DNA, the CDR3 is TGTGCCAGCAGTGAGGGGGTGTCGGCCAACGTCCTGACTTTC.

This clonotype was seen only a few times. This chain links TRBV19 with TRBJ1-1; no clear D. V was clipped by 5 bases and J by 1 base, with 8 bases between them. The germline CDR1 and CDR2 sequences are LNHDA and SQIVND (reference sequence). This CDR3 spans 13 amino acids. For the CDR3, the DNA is TGTGCCAGTAGTGACTCCTCGAACACTGAAGCTTTCTTT. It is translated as CASSDSSNTEAFF.

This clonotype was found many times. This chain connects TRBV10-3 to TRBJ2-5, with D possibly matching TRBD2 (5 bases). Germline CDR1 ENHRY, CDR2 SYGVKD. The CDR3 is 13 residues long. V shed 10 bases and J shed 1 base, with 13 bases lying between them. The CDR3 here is CATTADSQETQYF. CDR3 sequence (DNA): TGTGCCACCACGGCGGACTCCCAAGAGACCCAGTACTTC.

DNA for the CDR3: TGTGCCTGGAGATATGGGAGTTCACCCTACGAGCAGTACTTC. It yields the protein CAWRYGSSPYEQYF. The genes are TRBV30 and TRBJ2-7, with TRBD2 as a possible D gene (5 bases). Germline values: CDR1 GTSNPN, CDR2 SVGIG (reference sequence). V lost 3 bases to trimming and J lost 2 bases, with 14 bases between them. This CDR3 contains 14 residues.

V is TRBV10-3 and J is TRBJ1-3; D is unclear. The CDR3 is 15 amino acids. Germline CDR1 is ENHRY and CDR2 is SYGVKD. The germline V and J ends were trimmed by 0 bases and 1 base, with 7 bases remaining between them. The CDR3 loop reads CAISESTESGNTIYF. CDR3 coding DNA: TGTGCCATCAGTGAGTCGACCGAATCTGGAAACACCATATATTTT.

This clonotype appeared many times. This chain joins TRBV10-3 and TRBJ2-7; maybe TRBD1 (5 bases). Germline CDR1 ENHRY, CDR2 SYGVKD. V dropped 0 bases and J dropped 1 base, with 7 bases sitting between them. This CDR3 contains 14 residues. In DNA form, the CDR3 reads TGTGCCATCAGTGAGTCGTCAGGGTCCTACGAGCAGTACTTC. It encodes CAISESSGSYEQYF.

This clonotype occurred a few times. Written as DNA, the CDR3 is TGCAGTGTAGGAGGCAGGATCAATCAGCCCCAGCATTTT. Translating it yields CSVGGRINQPQHF. This chain joins TRBV20-1 and TRBJ1-5; D is undetermined. The germline V gene encodes CDR1 DFQATT and CDR2 SNEGSKA (reference sequence). This CDR3 is built from 13 residues. V lost 7 bases, J lost 3 bases, and 13 bases lay in between.

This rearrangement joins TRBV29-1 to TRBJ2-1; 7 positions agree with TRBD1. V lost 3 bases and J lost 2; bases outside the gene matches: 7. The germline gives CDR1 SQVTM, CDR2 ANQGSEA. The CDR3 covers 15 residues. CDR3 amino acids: CSVEGRQGAYNEQFF. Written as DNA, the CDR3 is TGCAGCGTTGAGGGTCGACAGGGTGCCTACAATGAGCAGTTCTTC.

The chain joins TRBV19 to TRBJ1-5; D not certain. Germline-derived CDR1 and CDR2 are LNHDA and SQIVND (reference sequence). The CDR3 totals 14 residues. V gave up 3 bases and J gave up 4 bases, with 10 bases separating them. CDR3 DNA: TGTGCCAGTAGTATCGGCAGACCGAATCAGCCCCAGCATTTT. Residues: CASSIGRPNQPQHF.

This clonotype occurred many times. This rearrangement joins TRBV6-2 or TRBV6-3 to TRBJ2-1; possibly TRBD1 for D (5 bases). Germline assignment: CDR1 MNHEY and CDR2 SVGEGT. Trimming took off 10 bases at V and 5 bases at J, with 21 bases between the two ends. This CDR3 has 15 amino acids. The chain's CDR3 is CATDRRGGANNEQFF. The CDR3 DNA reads TGTGCCACCGACCGTAGGGGCGGAGCGAACAATGAGCAGTTCTTC.

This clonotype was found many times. The CDR3 here is CASSLEGGSYGYTF. The CDR3 bases are TGTGCCAGCAGCTTAGAGGGCGGGAGCTATGGCTACACCTTC. This chain joins TRBV11-2 and TRBJ1-2; D not certain. This CDR3 is built from 14 residues. The germline V and J ends were trimmed by 0 bases and 4 bases, with 9 bases remaining between them. CDR1 and CDR2 (germline): SGHAT, FQNNGV.

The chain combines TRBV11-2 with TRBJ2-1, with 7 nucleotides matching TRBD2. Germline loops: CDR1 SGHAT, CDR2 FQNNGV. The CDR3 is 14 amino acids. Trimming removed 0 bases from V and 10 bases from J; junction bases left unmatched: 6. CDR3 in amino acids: CASSLDRNSGEQFF. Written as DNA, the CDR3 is TGTGCCAGCAGCTTAGATCGAAATAGCGGGGAGCAGTTCTTC.

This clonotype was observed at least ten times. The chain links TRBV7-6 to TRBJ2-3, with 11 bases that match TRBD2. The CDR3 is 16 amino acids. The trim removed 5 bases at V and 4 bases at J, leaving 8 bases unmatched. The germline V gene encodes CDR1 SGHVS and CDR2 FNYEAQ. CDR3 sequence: CASSLASGGYSDTQYF. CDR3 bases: TGTGCCAGCAGCCTGGCTAGCGGGGGGTACTCAGATACGCAGTATTTT.

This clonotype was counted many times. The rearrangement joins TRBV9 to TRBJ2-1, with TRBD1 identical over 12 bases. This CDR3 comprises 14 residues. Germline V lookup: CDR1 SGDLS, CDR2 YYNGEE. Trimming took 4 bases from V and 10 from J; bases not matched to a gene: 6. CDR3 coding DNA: TGTGCCAGCAGCCCCGGGACAGGGGGCGTGGAGCAGTTCTTC. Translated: CASSPGTGGVEQFF.

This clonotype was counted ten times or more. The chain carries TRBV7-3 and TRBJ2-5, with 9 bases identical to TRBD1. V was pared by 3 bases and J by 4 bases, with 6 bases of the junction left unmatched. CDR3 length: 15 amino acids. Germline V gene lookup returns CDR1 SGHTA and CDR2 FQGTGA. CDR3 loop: CASSFADRGGETQYF. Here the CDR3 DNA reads TGTGCCAGCAGCTTCGCGGACAGGGGAGGAGAGACCCAGTACTTC.

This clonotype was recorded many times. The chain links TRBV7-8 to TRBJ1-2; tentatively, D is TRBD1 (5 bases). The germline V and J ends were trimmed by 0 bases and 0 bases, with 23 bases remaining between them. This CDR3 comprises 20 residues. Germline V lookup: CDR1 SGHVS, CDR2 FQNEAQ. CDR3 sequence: CASSLALTGMNLESNYGYTF. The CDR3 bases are TGTGCCAGCAGCTTAGCGCTAACAGGAATGAACCTAGAGTCTAACTATGGCTACACCTTC.

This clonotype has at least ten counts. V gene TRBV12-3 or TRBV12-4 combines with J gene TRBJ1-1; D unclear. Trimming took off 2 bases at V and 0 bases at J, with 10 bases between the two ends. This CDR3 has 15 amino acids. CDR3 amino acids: CASSLRLGMNTEAFF. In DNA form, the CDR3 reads TGTGCCAGCAGTTTAAGGCTGGGTATGAACACTGAAGCTTTCTTT.

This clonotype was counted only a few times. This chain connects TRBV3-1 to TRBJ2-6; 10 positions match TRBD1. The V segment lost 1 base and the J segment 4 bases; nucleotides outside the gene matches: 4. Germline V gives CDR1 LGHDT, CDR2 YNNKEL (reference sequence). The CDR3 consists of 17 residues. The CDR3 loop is CASSQAGTGAGANVLTF. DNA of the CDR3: TGTGCCAGCAGCCAAGCCGGGACAGGGGCCGGGGCCAACGTCCTGACTTTC.